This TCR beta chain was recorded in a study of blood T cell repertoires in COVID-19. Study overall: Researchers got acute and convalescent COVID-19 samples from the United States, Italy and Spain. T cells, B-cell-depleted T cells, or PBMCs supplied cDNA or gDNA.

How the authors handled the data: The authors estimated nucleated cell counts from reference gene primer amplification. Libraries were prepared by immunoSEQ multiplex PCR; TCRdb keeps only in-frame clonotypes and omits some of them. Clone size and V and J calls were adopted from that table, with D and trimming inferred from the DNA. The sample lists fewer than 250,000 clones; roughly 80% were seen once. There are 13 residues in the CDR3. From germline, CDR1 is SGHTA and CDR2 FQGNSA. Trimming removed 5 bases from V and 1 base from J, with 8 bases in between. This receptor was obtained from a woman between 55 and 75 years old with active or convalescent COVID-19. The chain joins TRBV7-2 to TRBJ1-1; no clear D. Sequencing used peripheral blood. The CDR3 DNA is TGTGCCAGCAGCCGGGGAGGGAACACTGAAGCTTTCTTT. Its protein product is CASSRGGNTEAFF. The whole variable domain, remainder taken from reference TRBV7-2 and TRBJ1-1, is GAGVSQSPSNKVTEKGKDVELRCDPISGHTALYWYRQSLGQGLEFLIYFQGNSAPDKSGLPSDRFSAERTGGSVSTLTIQRTQQEDSAVYLCASSRGGNTEAFFGQGTRLTVV.